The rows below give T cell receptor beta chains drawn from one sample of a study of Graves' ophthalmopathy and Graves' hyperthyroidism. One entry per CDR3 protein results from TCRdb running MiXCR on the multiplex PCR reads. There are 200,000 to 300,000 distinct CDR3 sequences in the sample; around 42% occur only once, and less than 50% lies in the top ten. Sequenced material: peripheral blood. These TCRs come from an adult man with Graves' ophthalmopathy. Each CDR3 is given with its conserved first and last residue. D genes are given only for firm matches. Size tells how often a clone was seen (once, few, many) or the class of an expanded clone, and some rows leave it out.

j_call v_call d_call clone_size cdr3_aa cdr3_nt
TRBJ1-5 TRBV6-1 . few CASKQGIAGNQPQHF TGTGCCAGCAAGCAAGGGATAGCGGGCAATCAGCCCCAGCATTTT
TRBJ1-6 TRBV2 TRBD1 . CASSTDRGNNSPLHF TGTGCCAGCAGTACGGACAGGGGAAATAATTCACCCCTCCACTTT
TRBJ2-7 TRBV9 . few CASSPSDLAEQYF TGTGCCAGCTCACCTTCGGACCTCGCCGAGCAGTACTTC
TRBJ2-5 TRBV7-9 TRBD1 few CASTMDRGLETQYF TGTGCCAGCACCATGGACAGGGGGCTAGAGACCCAGTACTTC
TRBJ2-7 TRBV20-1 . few CSARWAGSTYEQYF TGCAGTGCTAGATGGGCGGGAAGTACTTACGAGCAGTACTTC
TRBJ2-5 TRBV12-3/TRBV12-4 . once CASSEPTGSQETQYF TGTGCCAGCAGTGAACCTACAGGGTCTCAAGAGACCCAGTACTTC
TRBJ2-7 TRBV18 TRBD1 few CASSPGTVSYEQYF TGTGCCAGCTCACCCGGGACAGTATCCTACGAGCAGTACTTC
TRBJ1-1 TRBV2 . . CASRQEVATEAFF TGTGCCAGCCGACAGGAGGTCGCCACTGAAGCTTTCTTT
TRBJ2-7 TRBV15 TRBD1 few CATSRDFRQGGALSSYEQYF TGTGCCACCAGCAGAGATTTCCGACAGGGGGGAGCTTTAAGCTCCTACGAGCAGTACTTC
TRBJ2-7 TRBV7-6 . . CASSLRGRNDEQYF TGTGCCAGCAGTCTACGAGGTAGGAACGACGAGCAGTACTTC
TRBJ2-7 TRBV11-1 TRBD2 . CASSLATTSGNAYEQYF TGTGCCAGCAGCTTAGCCACAACTAGCGGGAACGCCTACGAGCAGTACTTC
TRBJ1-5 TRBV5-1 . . CASSLWGQDQPQHF TGCGCCAGCAGCTTGTGGGGCCAGGATCAGCCCCAGCATTTT
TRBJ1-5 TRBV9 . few CASSVYGDQPQHF TGTGCCAGCAGCGTATATGGAGATCAGCCCCAGCATTTT
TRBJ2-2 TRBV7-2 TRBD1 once CASSLSGQINTGELFF TGTGCCAGCAGCTTATCGGGACAGATCAACACCGGGGAGCTGTTTTTT
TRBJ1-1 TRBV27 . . CASGVTGTEAFF TGTGCCAGCGGTGTCACAGGGACTGAAGCTTTCTTT
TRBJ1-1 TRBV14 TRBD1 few CASSPGTGSEAFF TGTGCCAGCAGCCCCGGGACAGGGTCTGAAGCTTTCTTT
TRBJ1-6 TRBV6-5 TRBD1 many CASSEIGQGVPLHF TGTGCCAGCAGTGAGATCGGACAGGGAGTACCCCTCCACTTT
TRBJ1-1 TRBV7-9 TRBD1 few CASIETGGRGAMNTEAFF TGTGCCAGCATAGAGACAGGGGGCAGGGGCGCTATGAACACTGAAGCTTTCTTT
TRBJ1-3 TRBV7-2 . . CAGNLGLTSGNTIYF TGTGCCGGCAATCTCGGACTGACCTCTGGAAACACCATATATTTT
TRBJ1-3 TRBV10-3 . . CASSYRLSGNTIYF TGTGCCAGCAGTTATCGGTTGTCTGGAAACACCATATATTTT
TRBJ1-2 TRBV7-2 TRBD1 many CASSLGGQGSDYGYTF TGTGCCAGCAGCTTAGGGGGACAGGGTTCGGACTATGGCTACACCTTC
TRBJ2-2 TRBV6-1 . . CASSGGQLHTGELFF TGTGCCAGCAGTGGAGGACAGCTTCACACCGGGGAGCTGTTTTTT
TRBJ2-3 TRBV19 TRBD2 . CASSIGTSTTDTQYF TGTGCCAGTAGTATTGGGACTAGCACTACAGATACGCAGTATTTT
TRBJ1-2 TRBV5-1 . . CASSLRGDSTDYGYTF TGCGCCAGCAGCTTGAGGGGTGACTCCACCGACTATGGCTACACCTTC
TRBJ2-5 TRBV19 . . CASSKGGKETQYF TGTGCCAGTAGTAAGGGGGGGAAAGAGACCCAGTACTTC
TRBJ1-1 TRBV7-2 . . CASSWETEAFF TGTGCCAGCAGTTGGGAGACTGAAGCTTTCTTT
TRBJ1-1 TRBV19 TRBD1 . CASSLVPGQGNTEAFF TGTGCCAGTAGTCTAGTACCGGGACAGGGGAACACTGAAGCTTTCTTT
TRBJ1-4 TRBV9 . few CASSVGIGGVELFF TGTGCCAGCAGCGTAGGAATCGGGGGGGTGGAACTGTTTTTT
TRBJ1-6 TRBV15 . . CATDRSNSPLHF TGTGCCACCGACAGGTCAAATTCACCCCTCCACTTT
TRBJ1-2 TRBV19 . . CASSSQRTYGYTF TGTGCCAGTAGCAGCCAACGTACCTATGGCTACACCTTC
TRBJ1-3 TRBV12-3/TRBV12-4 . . CASSKGLPSGNTIYF TGTGCCAGCAGTAAGGGACTGCCCTCTGGAAACACCATATATTTT
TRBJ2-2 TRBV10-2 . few CASSQGGTTGELFF TGTGCCAGCAGTCAGGGGGGTACGACCGGGGAGCTGTTTTTT
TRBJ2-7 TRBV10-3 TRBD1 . CATRTGGGNEQYF TGTGCCACCCGGACAGGGGGGGGAAACGAGCAGTACTTC
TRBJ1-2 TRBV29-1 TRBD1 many CSVAQGAYGYTF TGCAGCGTTGCACAGGGGGCCTATGGCTACACCTTC
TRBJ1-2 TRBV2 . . CASSEGGGPYGYTF TGTGCCAGCAGTGAAGGGGGGGGACCCTATGGCTACACCTTC
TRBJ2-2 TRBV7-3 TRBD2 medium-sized CASSPRALAGGPHTGELFF TGTGCCAGCAGCCCGCGCGCACTAGCGGGAGGGCCGCACACCGGGGAGCTGTTTTTT
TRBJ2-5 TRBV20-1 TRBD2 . CSARPAGGQETQYF TGCAGTGCTAGACCAGCGGGGGGCCAAGAGACCCAGTACTTC
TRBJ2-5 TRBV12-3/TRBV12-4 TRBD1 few CASSSTDRVETQYF TGTGCCAGCAGTTCAACAGACAGGGTCGAGACCCAGTACTTC
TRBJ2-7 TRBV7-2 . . CASSRPSRAGANSYEQYF TGTGCCAGCAGTCGACCCTCTCGGGCAGGGGCGAACTCCTACGAGCAGTACTTC
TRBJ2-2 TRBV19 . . CASTEGPPFSTGELFF TGTGCCAGTACTGAGGGCCCTCCCTTTAGCACCGGGGAGCTGTTTTTT
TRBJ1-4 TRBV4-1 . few CATKKERTENEKLFF TGCGCCACCAAAAAGGAACGGACAGAAAATGAAAAACTGTTTTTT
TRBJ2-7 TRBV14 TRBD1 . CASSLDRGLRRYF TGTGCCAGCAGCCTTGACAGGGGTCTTCGGCGGTACTTC
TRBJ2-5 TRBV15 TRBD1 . CATSKPGGETQYF TGTGCCACCAGCAAGCCAGGGGGAGAGACCCAGTACTTC
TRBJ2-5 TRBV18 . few CASSPVRQETQYF TGTGCCAGCTCCCCAGTCAGACAAGAGACCCAGTACTTC
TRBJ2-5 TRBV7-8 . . CASSKGWETQYF TGTGCCAGCAGCAAAGGGTGGGAGACCCAGTACTTC
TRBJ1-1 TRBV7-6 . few CASSPRSVDTEAFF TGTGCCAGCAGCCCCCGGTCGGTAGACACTGAAGCTTTCTTT
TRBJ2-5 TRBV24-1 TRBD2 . CATSPYPAGTSEETQYF TGTGCCACCAGTCCCTACCCCGCCGGGACTAGCGAGGAGACCCAGTACTTC
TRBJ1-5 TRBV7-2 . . CASREGGANQPQHF TGTGCCAGCAGGGAGGGGGGGGCCAATCAGCCCCAGCATTTT
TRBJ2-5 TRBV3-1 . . CASSQEVLVRETQYF TGTGCCAGCAGCCAAGAAGTGCTAGTACGGGAGACCCAGTACTTC
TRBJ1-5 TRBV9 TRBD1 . CASSSGQYDQPQHF TGCGCCAGCAGCTCGGGACAGTATGATCAGCCCCAGCATTTT
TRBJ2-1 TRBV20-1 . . CSAGGRNEQFF TGCAGTGCCGGGGGTCGCAATGAGCAGTTCTTC
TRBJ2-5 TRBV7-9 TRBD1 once CASSLPQGAWETQYF TGTGCCAGCAGCTTACCACAGGGGGCTTGGGAGACCCAGTACTTC
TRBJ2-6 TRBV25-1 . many CASSGSGHLSSGANVLTF TGTGCCAGCAGCGGATCGGGACACCTAAGCTCTGGGGCCAACGTCCTGACTTTC
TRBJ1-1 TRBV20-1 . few CSASATTEAFF TGCAGTGCTAGCGCCACCACTGAAGCTTTCTTT
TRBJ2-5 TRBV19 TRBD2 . CASSKGLQETQYF TGTGCCAGTAGTAAGGGACTACAAGAGACCCAGTACTTC
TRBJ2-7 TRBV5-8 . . CASSLEADTYEQYF TGTGCCAGCAGCTTGGAGGCAGATACCTACGAGCAGTACTTC
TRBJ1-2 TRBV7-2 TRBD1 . CASSPDGTGVSGYTF TGTGCCAGCAGCCCAGATGGGACAGGGGTCTCTGGCTACACCTTC
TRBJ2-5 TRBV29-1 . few CSGAAGHPGTQYF TGCAGCGGAGCGGCGGGACATCCGGGAACCCAGTACTTC
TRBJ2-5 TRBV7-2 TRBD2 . CASSSGLAGTGTQHF TGTGCCAGCAGCTCCGGACTAGCGGGAACAGGGACCCAGCACTTC
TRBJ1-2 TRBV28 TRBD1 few CASSPITGTGDGYTF TGTGCCAGCAGCCCAATCACGGGGACAGGGGATGGCTACACCTTC